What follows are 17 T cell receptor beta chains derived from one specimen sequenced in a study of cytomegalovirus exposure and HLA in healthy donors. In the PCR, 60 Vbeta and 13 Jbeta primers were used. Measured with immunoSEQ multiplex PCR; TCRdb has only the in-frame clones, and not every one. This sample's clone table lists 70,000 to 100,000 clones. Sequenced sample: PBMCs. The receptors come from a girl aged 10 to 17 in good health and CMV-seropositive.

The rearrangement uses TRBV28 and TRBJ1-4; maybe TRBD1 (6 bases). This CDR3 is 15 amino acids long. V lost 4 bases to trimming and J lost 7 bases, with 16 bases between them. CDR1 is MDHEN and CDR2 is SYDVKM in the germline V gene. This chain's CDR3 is CASSSPGGQGEKLFF. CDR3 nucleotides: TGTGCCAGCAGTTCCCCGGGGGGGCAGGGTGAAAAACTGTTTTTT.

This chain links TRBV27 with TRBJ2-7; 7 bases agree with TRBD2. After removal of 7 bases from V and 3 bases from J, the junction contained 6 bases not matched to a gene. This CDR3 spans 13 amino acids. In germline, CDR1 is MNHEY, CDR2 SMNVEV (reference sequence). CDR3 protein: CASTSGAIYEQYV. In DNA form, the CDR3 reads TGTGCCAGCACTAGCGGAGCCATCTACGAGCAGTACGTC.

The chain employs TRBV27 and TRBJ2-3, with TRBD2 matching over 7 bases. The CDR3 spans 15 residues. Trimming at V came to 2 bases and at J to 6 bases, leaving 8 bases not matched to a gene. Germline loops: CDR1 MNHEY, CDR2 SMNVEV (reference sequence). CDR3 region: CASSLRTRGGDTQYF. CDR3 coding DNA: TGTGCCAGCAGTTTACGTACGCGGGGAGGGGATACGCAGTATTTT.

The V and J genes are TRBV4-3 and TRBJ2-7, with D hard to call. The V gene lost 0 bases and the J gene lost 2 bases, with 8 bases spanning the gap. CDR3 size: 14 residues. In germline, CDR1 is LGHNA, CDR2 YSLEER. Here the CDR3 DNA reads TGCGCCAGCAGCCAAGATTTAAGCGCCTACGAGCAGTACTTC. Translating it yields CASSQDLSAYEQYF.

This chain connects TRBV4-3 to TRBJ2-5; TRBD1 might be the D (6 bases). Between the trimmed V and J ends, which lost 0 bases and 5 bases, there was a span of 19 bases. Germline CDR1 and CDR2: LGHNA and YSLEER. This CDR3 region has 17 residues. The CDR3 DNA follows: TGCGCCAGCAGCCAAGAGATCAGTGCAGGGGTTAGGGAGACCCAGTACTTC. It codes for CASSQEISAGVRETQYF.

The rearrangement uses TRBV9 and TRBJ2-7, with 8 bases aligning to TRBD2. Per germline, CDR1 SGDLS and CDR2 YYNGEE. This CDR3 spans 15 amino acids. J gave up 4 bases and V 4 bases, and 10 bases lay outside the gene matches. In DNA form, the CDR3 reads TGTGCCAGCAGCCCCGAAGGCGGGGGGCTTTACGAGCAGTACTTC. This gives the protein CASSPEGGGLYEQYF. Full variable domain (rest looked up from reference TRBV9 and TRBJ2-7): DSGVTQTPKHLITATGQRVTLRCSPRSGDLSVYWYQQSLDQGLQFLIQYYNGEERAKGNILERFSAQQFPDLHSELNLSSLELGDSALYFCASSPEGGGLYEQYFGPGTRLTVT.

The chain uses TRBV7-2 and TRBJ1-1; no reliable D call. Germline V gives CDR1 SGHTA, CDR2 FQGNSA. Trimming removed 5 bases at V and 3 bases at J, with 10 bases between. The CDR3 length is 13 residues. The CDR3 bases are TGTGCCAGCAGCATCAATCGGGACACTGAAGCTTTCTTT. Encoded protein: CASSINRDTEAFF. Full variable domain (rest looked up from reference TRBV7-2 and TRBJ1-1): GAGVSQSPSNKVTEKGKDVELRCDPISGHTALYWYRQSLGQGLEFLIYFQGNSAPDKSGLPSDRFSAERTGGSVSTLTIQRTQQEDSAVYLCASSINRDTEAFFGQGTRLTVV.

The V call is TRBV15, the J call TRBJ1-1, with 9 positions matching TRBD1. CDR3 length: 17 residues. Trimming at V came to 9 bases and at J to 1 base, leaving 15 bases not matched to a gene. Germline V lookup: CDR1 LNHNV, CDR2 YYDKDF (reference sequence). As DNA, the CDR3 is TGTGCCACGAGCCCAGGCACAGGGGGCAAGTGGAACACTGAAGCTTTCTTT. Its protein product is CATSPGTGGKWNTEAFF.

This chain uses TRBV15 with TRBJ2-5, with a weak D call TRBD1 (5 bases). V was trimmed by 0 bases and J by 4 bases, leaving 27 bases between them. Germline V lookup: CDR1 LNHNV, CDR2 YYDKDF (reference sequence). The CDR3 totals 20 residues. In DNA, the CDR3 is TGTGCCACCAGCAGAGATCAACTCTCCTTGGGAAGGGGAAGTGGAGAGACCCAGTACTTC. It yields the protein CATSRDQLSLGRGSGETQYF.

The CDR3 here is CASSRQNMNTEAFF. In nucleotides, the CDR3 is TGTGCCAGCAGCCGACAGAATATGAACACTGAAGCTTTCTTT. The rearrangement links TRBV6-5 to TRBJ1-1; a possible D gene is TRBD1 (5 bases). V lost 6 bases and J lost 0, with 11 bases in between. This CDR3 has 14 amino acids. Per the germline V gene, CDR1 is MNHEY and CDR2 is SVGAGI.

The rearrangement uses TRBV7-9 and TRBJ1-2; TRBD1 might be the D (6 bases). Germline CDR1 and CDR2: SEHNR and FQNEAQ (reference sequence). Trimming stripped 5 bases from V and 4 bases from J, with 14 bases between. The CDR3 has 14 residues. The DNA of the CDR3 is TGTGCCAGCAGCCGACTGACAGGAACCTATGGCTACACCTTC. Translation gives CASSRLTGTYGYTF. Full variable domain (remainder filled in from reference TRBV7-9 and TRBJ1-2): DTGVSQNPRHKITKRGQNVTFRCDPISEHNRLYWYRQTLGQGPEFLTYFQNEAQLEKSRLLSDRFSAERPKGSFSTLEIQRTEQGDSAMYLCASSRLTGTYGYTFGSGTRLTVV.

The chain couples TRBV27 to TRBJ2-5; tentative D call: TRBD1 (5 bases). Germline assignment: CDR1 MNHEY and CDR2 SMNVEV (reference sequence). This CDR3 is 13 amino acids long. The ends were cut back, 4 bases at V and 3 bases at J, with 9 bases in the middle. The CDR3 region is CASSSTDKETQYF. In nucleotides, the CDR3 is TGTGCCAGCAGTTCGACAGATAAAGAGACCCAGTACTTC.

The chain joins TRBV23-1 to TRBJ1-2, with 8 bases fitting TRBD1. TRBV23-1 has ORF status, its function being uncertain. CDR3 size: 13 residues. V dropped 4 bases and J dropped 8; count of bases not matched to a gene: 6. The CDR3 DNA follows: TGCGCCAGCAGTCTAAAACAGGGGGAGGGCTACACCTTC. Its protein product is CASSLKQGEGYTF.

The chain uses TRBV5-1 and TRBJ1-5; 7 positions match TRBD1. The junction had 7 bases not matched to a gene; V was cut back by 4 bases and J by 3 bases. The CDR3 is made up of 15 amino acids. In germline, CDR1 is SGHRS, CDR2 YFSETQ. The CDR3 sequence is CASSVTTGFNQPQHF. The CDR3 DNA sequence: TGCGCCAGCAGCGTCACGACAGGGTTCAATCAGCCCCAGCATTTT.

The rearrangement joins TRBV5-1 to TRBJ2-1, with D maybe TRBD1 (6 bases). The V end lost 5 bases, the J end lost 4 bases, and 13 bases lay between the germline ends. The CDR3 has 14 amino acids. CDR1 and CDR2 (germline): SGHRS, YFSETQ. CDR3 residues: CASSFGTNYNEQFF. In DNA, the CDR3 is TGCGCCAGCAGTTTTGGGACAAATTACAATGAGCAGTTCTTC.

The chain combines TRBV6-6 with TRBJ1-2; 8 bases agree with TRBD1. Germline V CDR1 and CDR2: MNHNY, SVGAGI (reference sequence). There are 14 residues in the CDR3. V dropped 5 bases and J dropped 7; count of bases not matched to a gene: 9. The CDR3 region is CASSPDRGGGGYTF. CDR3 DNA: TGTGCCAGCAGTCCAGACAGGGGAGGAGGTGGCTACACCTTC.

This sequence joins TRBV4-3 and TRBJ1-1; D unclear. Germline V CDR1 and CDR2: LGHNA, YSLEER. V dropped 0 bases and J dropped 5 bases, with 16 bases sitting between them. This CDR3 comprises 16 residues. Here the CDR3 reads CASSQEVGGQPTEAFF. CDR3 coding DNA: TGCGCCAGCAGCCAAGAGGTGGGTGGGCAGCCTACTGAAGCTTTCTTT.